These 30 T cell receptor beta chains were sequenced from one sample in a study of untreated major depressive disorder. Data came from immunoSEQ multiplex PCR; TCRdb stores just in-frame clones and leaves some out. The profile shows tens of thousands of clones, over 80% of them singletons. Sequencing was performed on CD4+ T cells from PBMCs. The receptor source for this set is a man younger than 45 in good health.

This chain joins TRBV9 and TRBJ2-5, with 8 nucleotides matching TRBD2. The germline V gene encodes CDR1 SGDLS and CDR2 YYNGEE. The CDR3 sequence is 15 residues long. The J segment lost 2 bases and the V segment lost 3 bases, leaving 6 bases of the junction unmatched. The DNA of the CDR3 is TGTGCCAGCAGCGCGGGAAAGCGGGAGCAAGAGACCCAGTACTTC. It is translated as CASSAGKREQETQYF. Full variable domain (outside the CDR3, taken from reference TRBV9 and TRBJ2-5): DSGVTQTPKHLITATGQRVTLRCSPRSGDLSVYWYQQSLDQGLQFLIQYYNGEERAKGNILERFSAQQFPDLHSELNLSSLELGDSALYFCASSAGKREQETQYFGPGTRLLVL.

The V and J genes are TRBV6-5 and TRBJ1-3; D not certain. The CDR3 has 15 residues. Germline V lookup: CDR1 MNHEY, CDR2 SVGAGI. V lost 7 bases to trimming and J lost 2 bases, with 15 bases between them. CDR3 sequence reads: CASTSPAQPGNTIYF. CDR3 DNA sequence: TGTGCCAGCACCTCGCCCGCACAGCCTGGAAACACCATATATTTT.

As DNA, the CDR3 is TGTGCCAGCAGTTTCACGGCCCTAGGGAGTGAAAAACTGTTTTTT. It is translated as CASSFTALGSEKLFF. This chain connects TRBV6-5 to TRBJ1-4; D gene unclear. The germline V and J ends were trimmed by 4 bases and 7 bases, with 16 bases remaining between them. Germline loops: CDR1 MNHEY, CDR2 SVGAGI. CDR3 length equals 15 residues.

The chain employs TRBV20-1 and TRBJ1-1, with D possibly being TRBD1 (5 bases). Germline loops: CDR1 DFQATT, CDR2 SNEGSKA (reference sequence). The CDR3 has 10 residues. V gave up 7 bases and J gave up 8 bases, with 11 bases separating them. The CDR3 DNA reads TGCAGTGTTAATTCAGGGGAAGCTTTCTTT. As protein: CSVNSGEAFF.

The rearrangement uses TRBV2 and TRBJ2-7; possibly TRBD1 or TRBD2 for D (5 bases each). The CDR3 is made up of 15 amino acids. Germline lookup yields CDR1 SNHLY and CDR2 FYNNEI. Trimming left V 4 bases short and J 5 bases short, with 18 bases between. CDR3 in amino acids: CASSGQGGSWDEQYF. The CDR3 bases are TGTGCCAGCAGTGGTCAGGGCGGGTCTTGGGACGAGCAGTACTTC.

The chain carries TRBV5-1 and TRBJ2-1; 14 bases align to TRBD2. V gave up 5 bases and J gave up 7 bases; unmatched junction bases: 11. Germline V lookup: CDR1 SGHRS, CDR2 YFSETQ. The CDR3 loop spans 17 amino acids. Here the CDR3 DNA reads TGCGCCAGCAGGAACTATTTGGGGACTAGCGGGAGAAATGAGCAGTTCTTC. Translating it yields CASRNYLGTSGRNEQFF.

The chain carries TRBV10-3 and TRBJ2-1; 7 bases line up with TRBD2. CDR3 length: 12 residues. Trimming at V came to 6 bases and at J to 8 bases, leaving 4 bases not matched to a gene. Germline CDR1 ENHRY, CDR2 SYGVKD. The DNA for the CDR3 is TGTGCCATCAGCCCGACTAGCTATGAGCAGTTCTTC. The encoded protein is CAISPTSYEQFF.

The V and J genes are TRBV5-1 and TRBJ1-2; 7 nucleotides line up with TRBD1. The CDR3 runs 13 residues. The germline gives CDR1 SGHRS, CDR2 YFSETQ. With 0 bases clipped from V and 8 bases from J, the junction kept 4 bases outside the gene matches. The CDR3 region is CASSLAQGSGYTF. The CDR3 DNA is TGCGCCAGCAGCTTGGCACAGGGGAGCGGCTACACCTTC.

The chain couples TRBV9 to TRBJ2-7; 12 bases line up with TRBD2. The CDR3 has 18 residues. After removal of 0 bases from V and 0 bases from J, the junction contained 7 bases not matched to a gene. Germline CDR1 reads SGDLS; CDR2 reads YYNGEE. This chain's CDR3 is CASSVDLSTSGSSYEQYF. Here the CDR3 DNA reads TGTGCCAGCAGCGTAGACCTCTCGACTAGCGGGAGCTCCTACGAGCAGTACTTC.

As DNA, the CDR3 is TGCGCCAGCAGCCCGGACAGGGGTGGAGAGACCCAGTACTTC. The encoded protein is CASSPDRGGETQYF. The V gene is TRBV4-3, the J gene TRBJ2-5; 9 bases fit TRBD1. Germline lookup yields CDR1 LGHNA and CDR2 YSLEER. The CDR3 is 14 residues long. V lost 4 bases to trimming and J lost 4 bases; unmatched junction nucleotides: 4.

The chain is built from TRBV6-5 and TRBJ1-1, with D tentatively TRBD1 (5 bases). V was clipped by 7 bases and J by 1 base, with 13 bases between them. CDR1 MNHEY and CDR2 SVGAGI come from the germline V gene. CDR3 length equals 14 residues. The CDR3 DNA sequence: TGTGCCAGCACCACTCAGGGCCAGAACACTGAAGCTTTCTTT. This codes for CASTTQGQNTEAFF.

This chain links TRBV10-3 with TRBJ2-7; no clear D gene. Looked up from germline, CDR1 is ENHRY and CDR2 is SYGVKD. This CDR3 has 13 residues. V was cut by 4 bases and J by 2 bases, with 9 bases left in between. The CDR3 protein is CAISVAETYEQYF. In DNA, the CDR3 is TGTGCCATCAGTGTTGCCGAGACCTACGAGCAGTACTTC.

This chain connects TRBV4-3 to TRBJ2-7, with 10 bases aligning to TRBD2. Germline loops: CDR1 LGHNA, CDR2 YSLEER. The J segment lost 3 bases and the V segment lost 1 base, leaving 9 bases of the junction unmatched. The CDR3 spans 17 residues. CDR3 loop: CASSQADGLAGDYEQYF. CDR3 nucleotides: TGCGCCAGCAGCCAAGCTGATGGGCTAGCGGGGGACTACGAGCAGTACTTC.

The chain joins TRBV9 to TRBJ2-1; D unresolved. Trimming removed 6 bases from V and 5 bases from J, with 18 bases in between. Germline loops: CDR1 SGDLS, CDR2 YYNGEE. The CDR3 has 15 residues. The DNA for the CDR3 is TGTGCCAGCACCCATACCACGGGCGGCCACAATGAGCAGTTCTTC. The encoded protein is CASTHTTGGHNEQFF.

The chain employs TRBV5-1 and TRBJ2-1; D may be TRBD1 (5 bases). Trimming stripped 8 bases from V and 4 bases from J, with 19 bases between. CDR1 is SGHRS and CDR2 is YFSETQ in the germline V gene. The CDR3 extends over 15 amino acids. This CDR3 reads CASVQDQDFYNEQFF. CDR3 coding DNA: TGCGCCAGTGTACAGGACCAAGATTTTTACAATGAGCAGTTCTTC.

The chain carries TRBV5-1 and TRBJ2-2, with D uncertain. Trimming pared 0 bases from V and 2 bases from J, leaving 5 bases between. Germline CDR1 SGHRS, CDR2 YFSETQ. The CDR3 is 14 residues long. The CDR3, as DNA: TGCGCCAGCAGCTTGGGGTACAACACCGGGGAGCTGTTTTTT. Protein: CASSLGYNTGELFF.

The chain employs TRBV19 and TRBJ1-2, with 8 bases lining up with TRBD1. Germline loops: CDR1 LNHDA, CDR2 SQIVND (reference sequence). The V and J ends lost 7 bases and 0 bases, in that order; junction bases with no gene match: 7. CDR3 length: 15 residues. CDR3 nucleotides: TGTGCCAGTACCACGCCGGGACAGGCTAACTATGGCTACACCTTC. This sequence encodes CASTTPGQANYGYTF. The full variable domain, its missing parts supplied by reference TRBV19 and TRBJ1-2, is DGGITQSPKYLFRKEGQNVTLSCEQNLNHDAMYWYRQDPGQGLRLIYYSQIVNDFQKGDIAEGYSVSREKKESFPLTVTSAQKNPTAFYLCASTTPGQANYGYTFGSGTRLTVV.

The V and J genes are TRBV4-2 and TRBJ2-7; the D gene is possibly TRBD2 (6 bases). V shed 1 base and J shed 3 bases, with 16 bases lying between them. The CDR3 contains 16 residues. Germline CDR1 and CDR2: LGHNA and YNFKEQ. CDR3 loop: CASSQVGLKEGYEQYF. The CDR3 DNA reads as TGTGCCAGCAGCCAAGTAGGCCTGAAGGAGGGCTACGAGCAGTACTTC.

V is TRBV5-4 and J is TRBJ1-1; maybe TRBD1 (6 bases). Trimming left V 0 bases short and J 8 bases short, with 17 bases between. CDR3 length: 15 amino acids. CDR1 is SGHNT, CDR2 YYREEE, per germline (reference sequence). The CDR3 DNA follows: TGTGCCAGCAGCTTGGACAGGCCAGGGGCCCGGGAAGCTTTCTTT. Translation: CASSLDRPGAREAFF.

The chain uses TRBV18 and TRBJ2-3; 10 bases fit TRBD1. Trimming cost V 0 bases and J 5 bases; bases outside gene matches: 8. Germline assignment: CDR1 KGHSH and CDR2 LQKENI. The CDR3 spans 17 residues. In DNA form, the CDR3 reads TGTGCCAGCTCACCACCTCGGACAGGGGGAGGTGGAGATACGCAGTATTTT. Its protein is CASSPPRTGGGGDTQYF.

The CDR3 nucleotides are TGTGCCAGCAGCCCCAACTACCAAGAGACCCAGTACTTC. It translates to CASSPNYQETQYF. The chain carries TRBV13 and TRBJ2-5, with D unclear. This CDR3 comprises 13 residues. Germline V lookup: CDR1 PRHDT, CDR2 FYEKMQ (reference sequence). V lost 5 bases to trimming and J lost 0 bases, with 7 bases between them.

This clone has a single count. The CDR3 protein is CASSVSGQGRLWTEAFF. DNA for the CDR3: TGTGCCAGCAGTGTGTCAGGACAGGGTAGGTTGTGGACTGAAGCTTTCTTT. The chain joins TRBV6-1 to TRBJ1-1, with 8 bases matching TRBD1. The trim removed 4 bases at V and 5 bases at J, leaving 15 bases unmatched. This CDR3 is built from 17 residues. Germline V lookup: CDR1 MNHNS, CDR2 SASEGT.

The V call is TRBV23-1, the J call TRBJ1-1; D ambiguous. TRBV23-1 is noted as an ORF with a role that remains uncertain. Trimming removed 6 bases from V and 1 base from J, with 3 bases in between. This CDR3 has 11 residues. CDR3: CASRGNTEAFF. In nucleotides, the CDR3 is TGCGCCAGCAGGGGGAACACTGAAGCTTTCTTT.

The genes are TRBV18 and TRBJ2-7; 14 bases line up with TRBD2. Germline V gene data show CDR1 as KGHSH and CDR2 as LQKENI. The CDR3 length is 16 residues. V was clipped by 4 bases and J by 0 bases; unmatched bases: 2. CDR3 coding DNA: TGTGCCAGCTCACAAGGGACTAGCGGGAGCTCCTACGAGCAGTACTTC. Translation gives CASSQGTSGSSYEQYF.

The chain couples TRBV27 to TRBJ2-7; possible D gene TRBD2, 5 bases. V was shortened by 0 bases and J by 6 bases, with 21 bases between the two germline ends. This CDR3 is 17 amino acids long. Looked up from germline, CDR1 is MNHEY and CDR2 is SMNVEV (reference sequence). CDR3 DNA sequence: TGTGCCAGCAGTTTATCCGCGTGGGGAAATTGGGCGGGCGAGCAGTACTTC. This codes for CASSLSAWGNWAGEQYF.

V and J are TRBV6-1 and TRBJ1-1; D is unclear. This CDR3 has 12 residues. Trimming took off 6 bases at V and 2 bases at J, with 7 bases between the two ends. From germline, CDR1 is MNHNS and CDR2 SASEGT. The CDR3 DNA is TGTGCCAGCAGCTTACTAAACACTGAAGCTTTCTTT. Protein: CASSLLNTEAFF.

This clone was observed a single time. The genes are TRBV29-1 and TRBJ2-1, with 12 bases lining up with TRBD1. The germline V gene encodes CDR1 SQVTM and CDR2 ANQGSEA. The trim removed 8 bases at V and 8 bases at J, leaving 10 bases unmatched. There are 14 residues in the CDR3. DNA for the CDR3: TGCAGCTCCACCGGGACAGGGGGCTCCGATGAGCAGTTCTTC. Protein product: CSSTGTGGSDEQFF.

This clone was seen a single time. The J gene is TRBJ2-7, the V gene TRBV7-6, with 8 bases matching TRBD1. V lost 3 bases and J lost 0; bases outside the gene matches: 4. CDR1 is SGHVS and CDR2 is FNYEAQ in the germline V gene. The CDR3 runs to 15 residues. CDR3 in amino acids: CASSLTGESSYEQYF. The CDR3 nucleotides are TGTGCCAGCAGCTTGACAGGGGAGAGCTCCTACGAGCAGTACTTC.

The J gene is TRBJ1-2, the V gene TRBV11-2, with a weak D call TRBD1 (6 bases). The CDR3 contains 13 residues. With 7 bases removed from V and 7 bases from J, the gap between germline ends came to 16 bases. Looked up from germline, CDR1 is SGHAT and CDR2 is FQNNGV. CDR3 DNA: TGTGCCAGCACCCATGGGGGCGAAAGTGGCTACACCTTC. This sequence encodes CASTHGGESGYTF.

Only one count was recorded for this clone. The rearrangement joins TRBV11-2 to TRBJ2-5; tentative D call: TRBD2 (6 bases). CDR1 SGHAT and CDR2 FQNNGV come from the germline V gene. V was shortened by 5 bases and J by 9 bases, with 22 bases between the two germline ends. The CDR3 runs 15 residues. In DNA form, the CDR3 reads TGTGCCAGCAGCCCCATGGACCCCCGGGGGTCGGCCCAGTACTTC. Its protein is CASSPMDPRGSAQYF.